This T cell receptor beta chain emerged from a study of T-cell memory formation after mild COVID-19 (dated by TCRdb to the early 2020s). Context from the whole study: TCR sequence clusters from the two donors were found to be largely donor specific. Two young, previously healthy adult volunteers made up the cohort, one male and one female. Longitudinal TCRalpha and TCRbeta repertoire sequencing tracked T-cell clones expanding and contracting after mild COVID-19 in two donors.

PBMCs were isolated by Ficoll-Paque density gradient centrifugation. The CDR3 sequence holds 13 residues, the cysteine and phenylalanine included. Left in the record is the CDR3 DNA by itself, 39 bases read in frame from the first base. CDR1 MNHNS and CDR2 SASEGT are derived from the germline V gene. The junction shows trimming of 4 bases on V and 0 bases on J, plus 4 bases between the germline ends. The investigation overall reported the following: Some responding clones were detected in pre-infection memory, which suggested that pre-existing cross-reactive memory T cells had joined the SARS-CoV-2 response. Whether the second-wave clones peaking on day 37 were SARS-CoV-2 specific was not confirmed. Clones contracting from day 15 to 85 had balanced CD4/CD8 phenotypes, while a second wave expanding from day 15 to 37 was biased towards CD4+. The study covered only two mild cases, and larger cohorts including severe cases with pre-infection samples were considered necessary. Contracting CD4+ clones appeared mostly in the CM and EM memory subsets, whereas CD8+ clones were enriched in EMRA.

This clonotype has more than one count but fewer than ten. No antigen is known for it. Base qualities were left out, and no much larger clone turns up one base away. Instrument on record: Illumina NovaSeq 6000. TCRalpha and TCRbeta cDNA libraries were built by 5'RACE with constant-segment primers, adding sample barcodes and unique molecular identifiers. RNA was extracted from every sample with Trizol reagent. The libraries were amplified in two PCR steps, and the second step added a second sample barcode and Illumina TruSeq adapters. The libraries were sequenced on an Illumina NovaSeq using 2 x 150 bp paired-end reads. Per the original workflow: Reads were demultiplexed and collapsed into UMI-guided consensus sequences with migec v1.2.7. Using mixcr v2.1.11, UMI consensuses were aligned to TRA and TRB V and J templates and then assembled into clonotypes. Expanded or contracted clonotypes were those called significant by both edgeR and NoisET, with noise models trained on biological replicates. For edgeR calls, a false discovery rate-adjusted p below 0.01 and a log2 fold-change threshold of 1 were applied. As an exploratory analysis of dynamics, max-normalized trajectories of the 1000 most abundant clonotypes were examined by PCA with hierarchical clustering. Each responding clone was given a CD4 or CD8 phenotype based on the CD4+ and CD8+ repertoires, which had been sequenced separately. The public reads were run again by TCRdb, first through fastp at Q25 and then through MiXCR, and only productive beta chains were kept. CDR3 protein sequences are deduplicated, and each keeps its most common genes and DNA. Here the V and J calls rest on TCRdb's processing, not on the authors' analysis. The sample records about 620,000 distinct CDR3 sequences, roughly 17% of which are singletons. The top ten clones comprise around 13% of the sample.

The V and J segments used are TRBV6-1 and TRBJ2-4; there is no confident call for the D gene. Source material: PBMCs or a T cell subset sorted from them (not recorded which). The sequence came from an adult woman who had mild COVID-19 (a few samples of this study predate the infection). The sample titles of this study are shuffled in the database, so cell type and time point are left out; the donor was told from shared clones. In nucleotide form, the sequence is TGTGCCAGCAGTGTTACAGCCAAAAACATTCAGTACTTC. This encodes CASSVTAKNIQYF.